Following are 15 T cell receptor beta chains from one sample sequenced in a study of T cell responses to AZD1222 COVID-19 vaccine. Profiled with immunoSEQ multiplex PCR; TCRdb holds only in-frame clones, not every one. The data hold about 100,000 clones, with around nine tenths observed a single time. Sequencing used peripheral blood, obtained on day 0 of AZD1222 vaccination. Source of these receptors: an adult in good health.

The chain couples TRBV5-4 to TRBJ2-7, with no clear D. Germline V gene lookup returns CDR1 SGHNT and CDR2 YYREEE (reference sequence). This CDR3 has 13 residues. The V and J ends lost 4 bases and 3 bases respectively, with 11 bases between them. CDR3 sequence (DNA): TGTGCCAGCAGCGGCTCGCGTAGCTACGAGCAGTACTTC. It is translated as CASSGSRSYEQYF.

V gene TRBV15 combines with J gene TRBJ2-7, with 9 bases that match TRBD1. This CDR3 has 16 amino acids. Germline values: CDR1 LNHNV, CDR2 YYDKDF (reference sequence). V was clipped by 6 bases and J by 4 bases; unmatched bases: 13. The CDR3 bases are TGTGCCACCAGACATGAGGGGACAGGGACCAGATACGAGCAGTACTTC. Amino acids: CATRHEGTGTRYEQYF. Full variable domain (remainder filled in from reference TRBV15 and TRBJ2-7): DAMVIQNPRYQVTQFGKPVTLSCSQTLNHNVMYWYQQKSSQAPKLLFHYYDKDFNNEADTPDNFQSRRPNTSFCFLDIRSPGLGDTAMYLCATRHEGTGTRYEQYFGPGTRLTVT.

This chain connects TRBV5-6 to TRBJ1-6; 8 bases line up with TRBD1. Germline CDR1 SGHDT, CDR2 YYEEEE. V shed 4 bases and J 6 bases; nucleotides not matched to a gene: 6. The CDR3 runs to 15 residues. The CDR3 region is CASSGRTGSNSPLHF. In DNA form, the CDR3 reads TGTGCCAGCAGCGGCCGGACAGGGAGTAATTCACCCCTCCACTTT.

The V and J genes are TRBV15 and TRBJ1-5, with 8 nucleotides matching TRBD1. Losses at the gene ends were 3 bases for V and 7 bases for J; bases not matched to a gene: 8. The V gene's germline CDR1 is LNHNV and CDR2 YYDKDF (reference sequence). The CDR3 is 15 residues long. Here the CDR3 reads CATSSPNRGIQPQHF. CDR3 nucleotide sequence: TGTGCCACCAGCAGCCCCAACAGGGGGATCCAGCCCCAGCATTTT.

J is TRBJ1-6 and V is TRBV9, with TRBD1 as a possible D gene (5 bases). Germline CDR1 is SGDLS and CDR2 is YYNGEE. This CDR3 has 14 residues. V was pared by 5 bases and J by 7 bases, with 13 bases between. In DNA, the CDR3 is TGTGCCAGCAGAGAGGACACGCGGAATTCACCCCTCCACTTT. This gives the protein CASREDTRNSPLHF.

The chain is built from TRBV7-9 and TRBJ2-7, with 9 positions matching TRBD1. Germline trimming cut 0 bases from V and 1 base from J; bases unmatched to any gene: 4. Germline V gene lookup returns CDR1 SEHNR and CDR2 FQNEAQ (reference sequence). The CDR3 is made up of 16 amino acids. In nucleotides, the CDR3 is TGTGCCAGCAGCTTAGCGCTGGGGACAGGGTCCTACGAGCAGTACTTC. Protein: CASSLALGTGSYEQYF.

This clone was detected once. The rearrangement joins TRBV5-1 to TRBJ2-5; the match to TRBD1 covers 8 bases. This CDR3 has 15 residues. Germline V gene lookup returns CDR1 SGHRS and CDR2 YFSETQ. Trimming cost V 1 base and J 3 bases; bases outside gene matches: 5. The CDR3 DNA follows: TGCGCCAGCAGCTTGTTTTTGACAGGGGAAGAGACCCAGTACTTC. Encoded protein: CASSLFLTGEETQYF.

The chain carries TRBV5-8 and TRBJ2-2; D is possibly TRBD1 or TRBD2 (5 bases each). The CDR3 extends over 17 amino acids. V was cut by 0 bases and J by 6 bases, with 18 bases left in between. CDR1 is SGHTS, CDR2 YDEGEE, per germline. The CDR3 protein is CASSLVNRARGAGELFF. CDR3 nucleotides: TGTGCCAGCAGCTTGGTCAACCGGGCTAGAGGGGCCGGGGAGCTGTTTTTT.

The CDR3 reads CASSSLDYGYTF. As DNA, the CDR3 is TGTGCCAGCAGTTCCCTCGACTATGGCTACACCTTC. The chain joins TRBV12-3 or TRBV12-4 to TRBJ1-2; D gene unclear. The V end lost 4 bases, the J end lost 3 bases, and 6 bases lay between the germline ends. The CDR3 consists of 12 residues.

This clone was counted a few times. The rearrangement joins TRBV27 to TRBJ1-5; the D gene is possibly TRBD1 (6 bases). Germline V gene sequence: CDR1 MNHEY, CDR2 SMNVEV (reference sequence). The CDR3 extends over 16 amino acids. Deletions cut 5 bases from V and 5 bases from J, with 19 bases between. The CDR3 region is CASSDRRGGEYQPQHF. CDR3 in DNA: TGTGCCAGCAGTGACCGCCGGGGGGGCGAATATCAGCCCCAGCATTTT.

The CDR3: CASSQGRGGGGAFETQYF. In DNA form, the CDR3 reads TGCGCCAGCAGCCAAGGGAGGGGCGGCGGGGGGGCCTTCGAGACCCAGTACTTC. This chain joins TRBV4-1 and TRBJ2-5; 9 bases fit TRBD2. This CDR3 spans 18 amino acids. Germline assignment: CDR1 MGHRA and CDR2 YSYEKL. J gave up 5 bases and V 1 base, and 14 bases lay outside the gene matches.

The chain couples TRBV19 to TRBJ2-3; 7 nucleotides align to TRBD2. This CDR3 has 15 amino acids. In germline, CDR1 is LNHDA, CDR2 SQIVND (reference sequence). V shed 2 bases and J 4 bases; nucleotides not matched to a gene: 6. CDR3 amino acids: CASSIQRGGSDTQYF. In DNA form, the CDR3 reads TGTGCCAGTAGTATACAGCGGGGTGGTTCAGATACGCAGTATTTT.

J is TRBJ2-3 and V is TRBV14; D gene ambiguous. The CDR3 sequence is 15 residues long. Trimming cost V 1 base and J 5 bases, with 13 bases left between them. Germline-derived CDR1 and CDR2 are SGHDN and FVKESK. In DNA, the CDR3 is TGTGCCAGCAGCCAAGCCCCCTCTCCTCTAGATACGCAGTATTTT. Its protein product is CASSQAPSPLDTQYF.

The V call is TRBV30, the J call TRBJ2-5; D is possibly TRBD1 (5 bases). The CDR3 consists of 14 residues. The V end was cut by 0 bases, the J end by 7 bases, with 15 bases between. CDR1 and CDR2 from the germline V gene are GTSNPN and SVGIG (reference sequence). As DNA, the CDR3 is TGTGCCTGGAGTGTACGTAGCAGCACAGGGACCCAGTACTTC. The encoded protein is CAWSVRSSTGTQYF.

This chain links TRBV7-2 with TRBJ2-5, with 7 bases matching TRBD2. This CDR3 has 16 residues. Trimming took 4 bases from V and 5 from J; bases not matched to a gene: 13. CDR1 is SGHTA, CDR2 FQGNSA, per germline. The CDR3 spells CASSSSGTPGMETQYF. CDR3 DNA sequence: TGTGCCAGCAGCTCCAGCGGGACCCCGGGCATGGAGACCCAGTACTTC.